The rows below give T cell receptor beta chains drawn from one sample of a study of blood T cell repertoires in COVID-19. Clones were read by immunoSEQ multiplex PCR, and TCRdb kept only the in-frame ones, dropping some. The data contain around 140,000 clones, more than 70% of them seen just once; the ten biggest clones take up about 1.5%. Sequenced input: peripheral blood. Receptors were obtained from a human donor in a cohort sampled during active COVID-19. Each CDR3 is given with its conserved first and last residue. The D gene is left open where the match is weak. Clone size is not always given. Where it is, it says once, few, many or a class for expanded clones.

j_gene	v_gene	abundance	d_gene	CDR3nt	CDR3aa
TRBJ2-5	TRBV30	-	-	TGTGCCTGGAGTCCCTTGGGGGGGCGGGAGACCCAGTACTTC	CAWSPLGGRETQYF
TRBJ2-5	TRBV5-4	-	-	TGTGCCAGCAGCTCCGGACAACTTGAGACCCAGTACTTC	CASSSGQLETQYF
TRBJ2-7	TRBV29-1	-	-	TGCAGCGTTGTCCAGGATTCCTACGAGCAGTACTTC	CSVVQDSYEQYF
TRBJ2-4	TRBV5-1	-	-	TGCGCCAGCAGCGCGGTGGCGTCGGGGGATTTTCAAGCCAAAAACATTCAGTACTTC	CASSAVASGDFQAKNIQYF
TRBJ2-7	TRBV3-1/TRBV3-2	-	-	TGTGCCAGCAGCCAAGATTTGGCGGGGCGCGAGCAGTACTTC	CASSQDLAGREQYF
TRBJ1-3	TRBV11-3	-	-	TGTGCCAGCAGCTTAGTCAGACAGGACCTCTCTGGAAACACCATATATTTT	CASSLVRQDLSGNTIYF
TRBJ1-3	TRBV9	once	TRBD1	TGTGCCAGCAGCGCAAACTTGGGACAGGGTGCTGGAAACACCATATATTTT	CASSANLGQGAGNTIYF
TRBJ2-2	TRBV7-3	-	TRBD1	TGTGCCAGCAGCTTAGTAGGACAGGGGGACACCGGGGAGCTGTTTTTT	CASSLVGQGDTGELFF
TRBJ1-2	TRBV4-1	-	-	TGCGCCAGCAGCCTCCCGGGACATAGTTTCTATGGCTACACCTTC	CASSLPGHSFYGYTF
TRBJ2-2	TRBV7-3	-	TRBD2	TGTGCCAGCAGCGGATCTAGCGGGGGGCCAACCACCGGGGAGCTGTTTTTT	CASSGSSGGPTTGELFF